This passage covers 21 T cell receptor beta chains from one sample sequenced in a study of T-cell memory formation after mild COVID-19. Each CDR3 protein is one row after TCRdb ran MiXCR on the 5' RACE reads. The sample consists of hundreds of thousands of distinct CDR3 sequences, 24% of them appearing once. Sample: PBMCs or a T cell subset sorted from them (not recorded which). These receptors came from an adult woman who had mild COVID-19 (a few samples of this study predate the infection). Cell type and time point are not known.

This clonotype was seen many times. The CDR3 region is CASSLGTGGGEQFF. CDR3 nucleotides: TGCGCCAGCAGCTTGGGGACAGGGGGAGGTGAGCAGTTCTTC. This sequence joins TRBV5-1 and TRBJ2-1, with 10 bases fitting TRBD1. Germline trimming cut 0 bases from V and 9 bases from J; bases unmatched to any gene: 3. CDR1 is SGHRS, CDR2 YFSETQ, per germline. This CDR3 region has 14 residues.

This clonotype is a singleton in its sample. The chain couples TRBV4-1 to TRBJ2-7; 8 bases match TRBD2. This CDR3 is built from 17 residues. Germline CDR1 is MGHRA and CDR2 is YSYEKL. V shed 0 bases and J 1 base; nucleotides not matched to a gene: 8. This CDR3 is CASSQDGVGLDSYEQYF. CDR3 DNA: TGCGCCAGCAGCCAAGATGGGGTGGGACTAGATTCCTACGAGCAGTACTTC.

A few counts support this clonotype. The chain has TRBV20-1 and TRBJ1-5; D unclear. Trimming cost V 3 bases and J 4 bases, with 7 bases left between them. Germline V gene lookup returns CDR1 DFQATT and CDR2 SNEGSKA (reference sequence). The CDR3 spans 12 residues. CDR3 residues: CSASRANQPQHF. The CDR3 DNA sequence: TGCAGTGCTAGTCGTGCAAATCAGCCCCAGCATTTT.

This chain links TRBV28 with TRBJ2-2; D ambiguous. Germline V gives CDR1 MDHEN, CDR2 SYDVKM. The CDR3 covers 16 residues. V was trimmed by 6 bases and J by 0 bases, leaving 14 bases between them. CDR3 nucleotide sequence: TGTGCCAGCAGGACATTAAGTCCCGCGAACACCGGGGAGCTGTTTTTT. This translates into CASRTLSPANTGELFF. Together with reference TRBV28 and TRBJ2-2, the CDR3 gives the full variable domain: DVKVTQSSRYLVKRTGEKVFLECVQDMDHENMFWYRQDPGLGLRLIYFSYDVKMKEKGDIPEGYSVSREKKERFSLILESASTNQTSMYLCASRTLSPANTGELFFGEGSRLTVL.

This clonotype was detected a few times. V is TRBV12-3 or TRBV12-4 and J is TRBJ1-2, with 7 bases identical to TRBD1. This CDR3 comprises 13 residues. The J segment lost 6 bases and the V segment lost 3 bases, leaving 4 bases of the junction unmatched. In nucleotides, the CDR3 is TGTGCCAGCAGTTTCACAGGGGCGAATGGCTACACCTTC. Translating it yields CASSFTGANGYTF.

The sample holds many counts of this clonotype. This sequence joins TRBV20-1 and TRBJ2-1; the D is unclear. There are 15 residues in the CDR3. Trimming took off 6 bases at V and 0 bases at J, with 15 bases between the two ends. Germline CDR1 and CDR2: DFQATT and SNEGSKA (reference sequence). For the CDR3, the DNA is TGCAGTGCCTCTCCGGTTTCCCTCTCCTACAATGAGCAGTTCTTC. Encoded protein: CSASPVSLSYNEQFF.

This clonotype was found once. The genes are TRBV20-1 and TRBJ2-1; D might be TRBD1 (6 bases). The ends were cut back, 5 bases at V and 0 bases at J, with 17 bases in the middle. Germline-derived CDR1 and CDR2 are DFQATT and SNEGSKA (reference sequence). The CDR3 is 16 residues long. The CDR3: CSALTGTGSSYNEQFF. CDR3 DNA sequence: TGCAGTGCTCTGACGGGAACAGGGAGCTCCTACAATGAGCAGTTCTTC.

This clonotype occurred a few times. The chain couples TRBV4-2 to TRBJ2-7, with D maybe TRBD2 (8 bases). There are 14 residues in the CDR3. Germline lookup yields CDR1 LGHNA and CDR2 YNFKEQ. Trimming cost V 4 bases and J 6 bases, with 16 bases left between them. The CDR3 here is CASSRAGDSLEQYF. The DNA for the CDR3 is TGTGCCAGCAGCCGAGCGGGGGACAGTCTCGAGCAGTACTTC.

The CDR3, as DNA: TGTGCCAGCTCCCCTTATCTGCGTGAGCAGTTCTTC. Amino acids: CASSPYLREQFF. The rearrangement uses TRBV18 and TRBJ2-1; D is unclear. The CDR3 totals 12 residues. The ends were cut back, 6 bases at V and 9 bases at J, with 12 bases in the middle. The germline V gene has CDR1 KGHSH and CDR2 LQKENI.

This clonotype has more than one count but fewer than ten. The rearrangement uses TRBV7-2 and TRBJ2-7; TRBD1 matches 7 bases. Trimming removed 5 bases from V and 6 bases from J; junction bases left unmatched: 10. CDR1 and CDR2 (germline): SGHTA, FQGNSA. The CDR3 loop spans 14 amino acids. CDR3 sequence (DNA): TGTGCCAGCAGCACGAGACAGGGTAGAAGCGAGCAGTACTTC. It is translated as CASSTRQGRSEQYF.

The chain uses TRBV24-1 and TRBJ2-3; no clear D gene. The CDR3 is made up of 13 amino acids. The V end lost 4 bases, the J end lost 3 bases, and 7 bases lay between the germline ends. Germline CDR1 KGHDR, CDR2 SFDVKD. DNA for the CDR3: TGTGCCACCAGTGACAGGAAAACAGATACGCAGTATTTT. It encodes CATSDRKTDTQYF.

The V gene is TRBV19, the J gene TRBJ1-1; 9 bases line up with TRBD1. CDR3 size: 15 residues. Germline CDR1 reads LNHDA; CDR2 reads SQIVND (reference sequence). V trimming: 6 bases; J trimming: 5 bases; junction bases outside the gene matches: 10. CDR3: CASSSLDRGGTEAFF. CDR3 in DNA: TGTGCCAGTAGCTCCCTTGACAGGGGGGGTACTGAAGCTTTCTTT.

This clonotype was seen a single time. CDR3 region: CASSLAQGYTIYF. Written as DNA, the CDR3 is TGTGCCAGCAGCTTGGCCCAGGGATACACCATATATTTT. This sequence joins TRBV5-5 and TRBJ1-3, with D possibly being TRBD1 (5 bases). This CDR3 region has 13 residues. Germline values: CDR1 SGHKS, CDR2 YYEKEE (reference sequence). Between the trimmed V and J ends, which lost 0 bases and 8 bases, there was a span of 9 bases.

In this sample, this clonotype turned up a few times. This sequence joins TRBV20-1 and TRBJ2-1; TRBD2 aligns across 7 bases. J lost 0 bases, V lost 0 bases, and 8 bases had no gene match. The CDR3 contains 17 residues. Germline V lookup: CDR1 DFQATT, CDR2 SNEGSKA (reference sequence). The CDR3 loop reads CSARDTIGGSSYNEQFF. CDR3 coding DNA: TGCAGTGCTAGAGATACAATCGGGGGGAGCTCCTACAATGAGCAGTTCTTC.

V usage is TRBV4-3 and J usage is TRBJ2-1; either TRBD1 or TRBD2 may supply D (5 bases each). Germline V CDR1 and CDR2: LGHNA, YSLEER. V lost 0 bases to trimming and J lost 9 bases, with 15 bases between them. This CDR3 comprises 15 residues. CDR3 amino acids: CASSQDIGYGAEQFF. The CDR3 DNA reads as TGCGCCAGCAGCCAAGATATTGGCTACGGGGCTGAGCAGTTCTTC.

This clonotype was seen a handful of times. The chain joins TRBV4-3 to TRBJ2-7; D may correspond to TRBD1 or TRBD2 (6 bases each). This CDR3 has 14 amino acids. Germline lookup yields CDR1 LGHNA and CDR2 YSLEER. V was pared by 3 bases and J by 7 bases, with 16 bases between. CDR3 amino acids: CASSHQGGGEEQYF. As DNA, the CDR3 is TGCGCCAGCAGCCATCAAGGAGGGGGAGAGGAGCAGTACTTC.

This clonotype occurred a few times. The chain couples TRBV6-5 to TRBJ1-2, with D possibly being TRBD1 (6 bases). Germline assignment: CDR1 MNHEY and CDR2 SVGAGI. The CDR3 covers 16 residues. With 0 bases removed from V and 4 bases from J, the gap between germline ends came to 15 bases. CDR3 in DNA: TGTGCCAGCAGTTACTCTGGGGGGGGCGTCGGCTATGGCTACACCTTC. Its translation: CASSYSGGGVGYGYTF.

This clonotype was observed a handful of times. This chain uses TRBV20-1 with TRBJ2-1, with D possibly TRBD1 on 5 matching bases. Trimming removed 6 bases from V and 6 bases from J, with 9 bases in between. The V gene's germline CDR1 is DFQATT and CDR2 SNEGSKA (reference sequence). The CDR3 spans 11 residues. Here the CDR3 reads CSAGRVNEQFF. DNA for the CDR3: TGCAGTGCGGGCAGGGTCAATGAGCAGTTCTTC.

The V gene is TRBV5-1, the J gene TRBJ1-1; a weak D match, TRBD1 (5 bases). Per germline, CDR1 SGHRS and CDR2 YFSETQ. With 4 bases removed from V and 3 bases from J, the gap between germline ends came to 16 bases. This CDR3 comprises 15 residues. The CDR3 loop is CASSQERGVDTEAFF. CDR3 nucleotides: TGCGCCAGCAGCCAAGAACGGGGGGTTGACACTGAAGCTTTCTTT.

The CDR3 sequence: CASGDGITSYEQYF. The DNA of the CDR3 is TGTGCCAGCGGTGACGGGATTACCTCCTACGAGCAGTACTTC. The rearrangement links TRBV27 to TRBJ2-7; tentatively, D is TRBD2 (5 bases). The CDR3 totals 14 residues. From germline, CDR1 is MNHEY and CDR2 SMNVEV (reference sequence). V dropped 8 bases and J dropped 0 bases, with 14 bases sitting between them.

This clonotype was seen repeatedly, ten times or more. The rearrangement uses TRBV29-1 and TRBJ2-2; D may be TRBD1 or TRBD2 (6 bases each). Germline V gene sequence: CDR1 SQVTM, CDR2 ANQGSEA. CDR3 length equals 15 residues. Trimming cost V 5 bases and J 1 base, with 14 bases left between them. The CDR3 nucleotides read TGCAGCGTTTTGGGGGGCTCGGGGAACACCGGGGAGCTGTTTTTT. Residues: CSVLGGSGNTGELFF.